This TCR beta chain was sequenced during a study of blood T cell repertoires in COVID-19. The J segment lost 6 bases and the V segment lost 0 bases, leaving 12 bases of the junction unmatched. The CDR3 sequence is 17 residues long. The germline CDR1 and CDR2 sequences are MNHNS and SASEGT. Study processing details: For nucleated cells, counts were estimated from reference gene primer amplification. Here immunoSEQ multiplex PCR was the method, and the copy in TCRdb shows in-frame clones only, minus some. That table supplies the V and J calls and clone size; D and trimming were determined from the DNA. The sample records approximately 210,000 clones, approximately 81% being singletons. Participant ages covered roughly 18 to 89 years across about two dozen US areas.

The origin of this receptor is a woman between 50 and 59 years old with acute COVID-19. Source material: PBMCs or T cells enriched from blood (not recorded which). The chain has TRBV6-1 and TRBJ1-2; 8 nucleotides match TRBD1. The CDR3 protein is CASSEAPRDRLYDGYTF. The DNA of the CDR3 is TGTGCCAGCAGTGAAGCGCCACGGGACAGGTTGTATGATGGCTACACCTTC.